This T cell receptor beta chain comes out of a study of cytomegalovirus exposure and HLA in healthy donors. The wider study: The approximately 120 million unique TCR beta sequences, from some 170 million T cells, were found by an earlier analysis. Broader study findings: Looking again later, the authors saw that most CMV-associated TCR beta chains seemed HLA-restricted. Earlier analysis yielded a pattern in which most TCR beta V segments were productive about 90% or about 30% of the time. Reportedly, HLA-A and HLA-B alleles of most subjects were accurately predicted from TCR beta.

PCR used 60 Vbeta primers and 13 Jbeta primers. Sequenced by immunoSEQ multiplex PCR; TCRdb stores in-frame clones only, minus some. In the table there are some 150,000 clones, about 88% of which are singletons. This clone was picked up one time. The target antigen is unknown. This CDR3 spans 16 amino acids. The ends lost 4 bases at V and 4 bases at J; junction bases unmatched: 9. Germline V lookup: CDR1 SGDLS, CDR2 YYNGEE. The receptor's source is a woman aged 18-29 years in good health and CMV-seronegative. Sequenced sample: PBMCs. The chain joins TRBV9 to TRBJ2-5, with 11 nucleotides matching TRBD1. The CDR3 is CASSPETGTGGETQYF. CDR3 nucleotide sequence: TGTGCCAGCAGCCCCGAAACCGGGACAGGGGGAGAGACCCAGTACTTC.